The source of this T cell receptor beta chain is a study of blood T cell repertoires in COVID-19. In the authors' workflow: How many nucleated cells were present was estimated from reference gene primer amplification. Libraries were prepared by immunoSEQ multiplex PCR; TCRdb keeps only in-frame clonotypes and omits some of them. V, J and clone size were drawn from that table, and D and trimming were deduced from the DNA. The sample comprises about 280,000 clones, 65% to 90% of which are singletons, and about 5.1% rests with the top ten. Sequenced sample: peripheral blood. The receptor was isolated from a man in his fifties or sixties with active or convalescent COVID-19.

The CDR3 coding sequence is TGTGCCAGCAGCCCTCGGGGCGGGAGGGGTGAGCAGTTCTTC. It is translated as CASSPRGGRGEQFF. V usage is TRBV13 and J usage is TRBJ2-1; 9 positions agree with TRBD2. Looked up from germline, CDR1 is PRHDT and CDR2 is FYEKMQ (reference sequence). There are 14 residues in the CDR3. V was clipped by 5 bases and J by 9 bases; unmatched bases: 8. Looking up the rest from reference TRBV13 and TRBJ2-1 gives the full variable domain: AAGVIQSPRHLIKEKRETATLKCYPIPRHDTVYWYQQGPGQDPQFLISFYEKMQSDKGSIPDRFSAQQFSDYHSELNMSSLELGDSALYFCASSPRGGRGEQFFGPGTRLTVL.